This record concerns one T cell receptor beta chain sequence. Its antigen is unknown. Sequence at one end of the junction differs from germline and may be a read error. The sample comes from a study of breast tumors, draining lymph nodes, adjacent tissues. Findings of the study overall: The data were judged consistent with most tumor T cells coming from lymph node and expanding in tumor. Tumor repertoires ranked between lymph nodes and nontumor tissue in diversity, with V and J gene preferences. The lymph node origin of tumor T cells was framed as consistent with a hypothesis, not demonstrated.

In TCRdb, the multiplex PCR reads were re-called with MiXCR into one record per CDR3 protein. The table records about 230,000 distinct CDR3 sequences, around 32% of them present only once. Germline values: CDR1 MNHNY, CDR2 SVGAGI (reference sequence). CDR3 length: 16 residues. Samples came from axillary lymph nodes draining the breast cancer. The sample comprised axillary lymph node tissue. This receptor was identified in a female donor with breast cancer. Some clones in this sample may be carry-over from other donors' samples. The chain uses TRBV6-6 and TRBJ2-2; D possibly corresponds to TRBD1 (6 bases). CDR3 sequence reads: CASSHSQWTDTRELFF. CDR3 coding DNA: TGTGCCAGCAGTCACTCCCAGTGGACAGACACCAGGGAGCTGTTTTTT.